This T cell receptor (beta chain) appears in the sequencing data of a study of PD-1 blockade in mismatch repair-deficient tumors. Study information: Patients had 12 mismatch repair-deficient cancer types, all previously treated and progressing.

Sequencing was performed with immunoSEQ multiplex PCR; in TCRdb, only in-frame clones are kept and a portion is missing. The sample gives more than 85,000 clones, 82% of which show up once; around 6.6% is in the top ten. A few pembrolizumab responders had their TCRs sequenced. The specimen was peripheral blood, collected 30 to 36 weeks after starting pembrolizumab. The TCR comes from an adult with mismatch repair-deficient cancer.

The CDR3 sequence: CASSLEVQPAVIQYF. The CDR3 DNA follows: TGCGCCAGCAGCTTGGAGGTTCAGCCGGCGGTCATTCAGTACTTC. The chain couples TRBV5-1 to TRBJ2-4; no clear D. The CDR3 totals 15 residues. V lost 0 bases to trimming and J lost 9 bases, with 16 bases between them. The germline CDR1 and CDR2 sequences are SGHRS and YFSETQ.